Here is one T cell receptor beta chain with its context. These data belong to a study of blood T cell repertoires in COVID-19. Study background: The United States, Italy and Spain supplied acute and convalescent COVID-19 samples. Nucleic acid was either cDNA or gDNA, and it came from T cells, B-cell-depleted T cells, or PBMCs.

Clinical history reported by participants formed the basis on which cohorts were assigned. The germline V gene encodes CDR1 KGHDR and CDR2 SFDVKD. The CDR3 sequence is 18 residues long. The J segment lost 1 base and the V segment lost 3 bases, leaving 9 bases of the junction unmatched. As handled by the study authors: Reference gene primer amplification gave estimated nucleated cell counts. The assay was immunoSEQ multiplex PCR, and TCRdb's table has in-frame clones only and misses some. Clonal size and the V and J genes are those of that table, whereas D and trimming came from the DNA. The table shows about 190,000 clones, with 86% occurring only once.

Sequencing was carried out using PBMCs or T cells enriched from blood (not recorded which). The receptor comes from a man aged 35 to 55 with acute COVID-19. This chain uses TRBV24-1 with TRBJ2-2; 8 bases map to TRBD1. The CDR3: CATSDRQGQTLNTGELFF. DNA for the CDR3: TGTGCCACCAGTGATAGACAGGGGCAAACCCTGAACACCGGGGAGCTGTTTTTT.